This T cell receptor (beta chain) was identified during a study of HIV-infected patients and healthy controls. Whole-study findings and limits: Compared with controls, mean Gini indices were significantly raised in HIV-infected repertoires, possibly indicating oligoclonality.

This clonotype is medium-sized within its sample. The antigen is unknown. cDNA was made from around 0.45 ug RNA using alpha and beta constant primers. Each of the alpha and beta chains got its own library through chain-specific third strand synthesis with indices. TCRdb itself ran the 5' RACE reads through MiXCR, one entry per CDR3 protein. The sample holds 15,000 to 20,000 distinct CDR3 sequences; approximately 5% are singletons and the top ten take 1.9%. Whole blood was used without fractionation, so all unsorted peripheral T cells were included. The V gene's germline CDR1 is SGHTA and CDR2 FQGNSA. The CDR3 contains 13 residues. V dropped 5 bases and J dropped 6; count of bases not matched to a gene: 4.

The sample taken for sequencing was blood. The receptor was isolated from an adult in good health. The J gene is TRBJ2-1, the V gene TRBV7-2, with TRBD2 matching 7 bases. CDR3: CASSRDYINEQFF. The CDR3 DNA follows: TGTGCCAGCAGCCGGGACTACATCAATGAGCAGTTCTTC. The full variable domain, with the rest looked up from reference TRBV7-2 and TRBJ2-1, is GAGVSQSPSNKVTEKGKDVELRCDPISGHTALYWYRQSLGQGLEFLIYFQGNSAPDKSGLPSDRFSAERTGGSVSTLTIQRTQQEDSAVYLCASSRDYINEQFFGPGTRLTVL.